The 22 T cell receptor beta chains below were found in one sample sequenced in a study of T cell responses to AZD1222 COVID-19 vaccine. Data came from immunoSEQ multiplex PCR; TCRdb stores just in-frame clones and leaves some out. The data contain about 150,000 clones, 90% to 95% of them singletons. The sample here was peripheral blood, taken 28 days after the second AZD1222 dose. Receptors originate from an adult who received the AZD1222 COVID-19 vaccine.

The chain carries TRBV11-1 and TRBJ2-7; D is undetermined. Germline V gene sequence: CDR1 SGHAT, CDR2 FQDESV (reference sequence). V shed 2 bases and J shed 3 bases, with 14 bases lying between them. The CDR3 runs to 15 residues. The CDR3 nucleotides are TGTGCCAGCAGCTTATCGCGTTTGGCGGTCTACGAGCAGTACTTC. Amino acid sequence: CASSLSRLAVYEQYF.

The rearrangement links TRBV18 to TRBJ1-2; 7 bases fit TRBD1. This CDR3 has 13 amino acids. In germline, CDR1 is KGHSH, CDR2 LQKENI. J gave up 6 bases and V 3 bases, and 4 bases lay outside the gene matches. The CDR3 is CASSPDRANGYTF. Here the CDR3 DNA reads TGTGCCAGCTCACCCGACAGGGCAAATGGCTACACCTTC.

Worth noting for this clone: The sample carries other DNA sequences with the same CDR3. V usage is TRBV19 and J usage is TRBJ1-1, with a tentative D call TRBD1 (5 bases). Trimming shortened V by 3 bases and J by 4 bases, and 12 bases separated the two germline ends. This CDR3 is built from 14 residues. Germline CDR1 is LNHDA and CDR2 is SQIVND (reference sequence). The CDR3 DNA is TGTGCCAGTAGTATCGGGGGAAGGGGCACTGAAGCTTTCTTT. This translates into CASSIGGRGTEAFF.

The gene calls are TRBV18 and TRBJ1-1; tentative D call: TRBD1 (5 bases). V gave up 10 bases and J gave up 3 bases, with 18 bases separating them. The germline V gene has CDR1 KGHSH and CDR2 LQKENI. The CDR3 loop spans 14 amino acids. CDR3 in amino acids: CATTGEGSDTEAFF. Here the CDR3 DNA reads TGTGCCACCACAGGCGAGGGATCGGACACTGAAGCTTTCTTT.

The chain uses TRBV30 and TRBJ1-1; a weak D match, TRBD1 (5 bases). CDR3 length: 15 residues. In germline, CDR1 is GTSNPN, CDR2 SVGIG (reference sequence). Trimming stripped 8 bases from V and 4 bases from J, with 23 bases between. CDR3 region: CAHGGEVVSGTEAFF. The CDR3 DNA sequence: TGTGCCCATGGGGGGGAAGTGGTCTCCGGCACTGAAGCTTTCTTT.

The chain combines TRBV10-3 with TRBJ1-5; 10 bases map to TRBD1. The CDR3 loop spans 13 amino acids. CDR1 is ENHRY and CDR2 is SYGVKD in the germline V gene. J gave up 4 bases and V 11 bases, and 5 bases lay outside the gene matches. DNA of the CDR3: TGTGCCGTGGGACAGGGGCGAAATCAGCCCCAGCATTTT. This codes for CAVGQGRNQPQHF.

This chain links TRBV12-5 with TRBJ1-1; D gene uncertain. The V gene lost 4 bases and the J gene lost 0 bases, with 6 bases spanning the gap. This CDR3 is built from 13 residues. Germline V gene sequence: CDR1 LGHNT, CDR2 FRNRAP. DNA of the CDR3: TGTGCTAGTGGTTCTAGGGTGAACACTGAAGCTTTCTTT. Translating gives CASGSRVNTEAFF.

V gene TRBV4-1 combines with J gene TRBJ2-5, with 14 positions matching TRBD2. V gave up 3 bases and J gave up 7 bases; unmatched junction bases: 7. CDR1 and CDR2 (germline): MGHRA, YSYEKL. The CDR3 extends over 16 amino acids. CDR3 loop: CASSHGLAGGQVTQYF. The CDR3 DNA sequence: TGCGCCAGCAGCCATGGACTAGCGGGGGGCCAGGTGACCCAGTACTTC.

The chain's CDR3 is CASSLWAGNTEAFF. CDR3 DNA: TGTGCCAGCAGCTTATGGGCGGGGAACACTGAAGCTTTCTTT. The V gene is TRBV7-2, the J gene TRBJ1-1; D is unresolved. Germline CDR1 and CDR2: SGHTA and FQGNSA. V was shortened by 2 bases and J by 1 base, with 8 bases between the two germline ends. The CDR3 totals 14 residues.

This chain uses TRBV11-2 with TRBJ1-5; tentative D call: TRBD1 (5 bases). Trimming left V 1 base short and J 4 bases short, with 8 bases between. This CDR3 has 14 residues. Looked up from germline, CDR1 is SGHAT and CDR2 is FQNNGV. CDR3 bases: TGTGCCAGCAGCTTAGCTCCAGGGAATCAGCCCCAGCATTTT. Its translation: CASSLAPGNQPQHF.

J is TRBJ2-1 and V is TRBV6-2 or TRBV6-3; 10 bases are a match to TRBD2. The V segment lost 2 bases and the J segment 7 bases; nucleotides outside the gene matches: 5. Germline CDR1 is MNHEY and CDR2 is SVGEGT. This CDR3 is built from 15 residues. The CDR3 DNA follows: TGTGCCAGCAGTTACCCAGCGGGGGGGCAGAATGAGCAGTTCTTC. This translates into CASSYPAGGQNEQFF.

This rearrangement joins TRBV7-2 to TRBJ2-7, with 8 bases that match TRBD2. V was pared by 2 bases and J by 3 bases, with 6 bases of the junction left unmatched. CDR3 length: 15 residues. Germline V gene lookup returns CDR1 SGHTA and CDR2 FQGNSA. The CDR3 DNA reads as TGTGCCAGCAGCTTACGCGGGGGGCCAAACTACGAGCAGTACTTC. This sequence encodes CASSLRGGPNYEQYF.

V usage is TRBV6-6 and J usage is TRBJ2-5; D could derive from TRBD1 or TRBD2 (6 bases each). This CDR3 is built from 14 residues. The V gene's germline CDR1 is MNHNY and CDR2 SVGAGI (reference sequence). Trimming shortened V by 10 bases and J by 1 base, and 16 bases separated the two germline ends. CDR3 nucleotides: TGTGCCACCACGTCGGGGGCAGCCCAAGAGACCCAGTACTTC. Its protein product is CATTSGAAQETQYF.

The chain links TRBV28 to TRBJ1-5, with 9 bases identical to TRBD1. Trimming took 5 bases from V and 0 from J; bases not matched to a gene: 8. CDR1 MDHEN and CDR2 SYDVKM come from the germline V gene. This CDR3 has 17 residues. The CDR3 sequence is CASSTGGAGYSNQPQHF. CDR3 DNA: TGTGCCAGCAGTACAGGGGGCGCAGGATATAGCAATCAGCCCCAGCATTTT. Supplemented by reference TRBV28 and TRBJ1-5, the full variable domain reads DVKVTQSSRYLVKRTGEKVFLECVQDMDHENMFWYRQDPGLGLRLIYFSYDVKMKEKGDIPEGYSVSREKKERFSLILESASTNQTSMYLCASSTGGAGYSNQPQHFGDGTRLSIL.

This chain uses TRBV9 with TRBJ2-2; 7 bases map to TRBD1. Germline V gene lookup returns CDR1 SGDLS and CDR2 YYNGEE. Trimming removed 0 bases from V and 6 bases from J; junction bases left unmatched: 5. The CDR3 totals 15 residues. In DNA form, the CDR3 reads TGTGCCAGCAGCGTAGTGAGTCAGGGGGCCGGGGAGCTGTTTTTT. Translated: CASSVVSQGAGELFF.

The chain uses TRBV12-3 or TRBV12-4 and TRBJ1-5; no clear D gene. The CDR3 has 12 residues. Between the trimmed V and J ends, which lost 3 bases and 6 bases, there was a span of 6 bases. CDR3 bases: TGTGCCAGCAGTTTTTCATTTCAGCCCCAGCATTTT. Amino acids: CASSFSFQPQHF.

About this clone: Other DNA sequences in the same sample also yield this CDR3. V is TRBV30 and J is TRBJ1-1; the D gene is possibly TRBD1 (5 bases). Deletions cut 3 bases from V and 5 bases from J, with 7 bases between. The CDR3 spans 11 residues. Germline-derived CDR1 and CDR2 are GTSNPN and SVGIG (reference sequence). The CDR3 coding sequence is TGTGCCTGGAGGTGGGGGACTGAAGCTTTCTTT. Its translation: CAWRWGTEAFF.

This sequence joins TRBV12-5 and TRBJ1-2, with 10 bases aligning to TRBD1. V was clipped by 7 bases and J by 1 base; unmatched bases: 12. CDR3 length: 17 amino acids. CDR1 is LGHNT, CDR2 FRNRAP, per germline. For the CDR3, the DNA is TGTGCTAGTGCCCTACCTGGGACAGGGGCGAGTAACTATGGCTACACCTTC. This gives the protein CASALPGTGASNYGYTF.

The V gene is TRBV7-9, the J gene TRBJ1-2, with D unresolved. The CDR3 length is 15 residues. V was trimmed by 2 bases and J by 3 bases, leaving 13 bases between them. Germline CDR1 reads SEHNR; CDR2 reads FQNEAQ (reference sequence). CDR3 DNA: TGTGCCAGCAGCTTAAGTTTAGACACCTACTATGGCTACACCTTC. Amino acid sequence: CASSLSLDTYYGYTF.

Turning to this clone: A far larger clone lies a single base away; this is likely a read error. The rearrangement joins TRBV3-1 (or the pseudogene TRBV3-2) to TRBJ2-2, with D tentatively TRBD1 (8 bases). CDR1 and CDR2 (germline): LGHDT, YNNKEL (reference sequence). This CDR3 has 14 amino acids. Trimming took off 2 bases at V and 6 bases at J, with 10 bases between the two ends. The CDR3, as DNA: TGTGCCAGCAGCCAAACAGGGGGGGCCGGGGAGCTGTTTTTT. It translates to CASSQTGGAGELFF.

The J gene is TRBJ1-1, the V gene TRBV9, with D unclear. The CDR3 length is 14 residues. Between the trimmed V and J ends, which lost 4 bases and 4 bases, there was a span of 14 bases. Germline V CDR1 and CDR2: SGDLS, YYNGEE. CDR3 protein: CASSQFDGVTEAFF. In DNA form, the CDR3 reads TGTGCCAGCAGCCAGTTTGATGGGGTCACTGAAGCTTTCTTT.

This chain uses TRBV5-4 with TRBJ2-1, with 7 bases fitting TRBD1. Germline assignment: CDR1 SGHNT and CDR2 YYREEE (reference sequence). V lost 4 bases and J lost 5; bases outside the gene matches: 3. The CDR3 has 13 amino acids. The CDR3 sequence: CASSRGQDNEQFF. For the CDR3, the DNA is TGTGCCAGCAGCAGAGGACAGGACAATGAGCAGTTCTTC.